This TCR beta chain originates from a study of post-analysis software for immune sequencing data. Notes on the study in general: Samples prepared in the same batch strongly co-clustered by F measure. Normalized Chao1 diversity was significantly reduced in patients versus controls. Patients had higher frequencies than controls of about 5 TRBV segments, including TRBV5-6, TRBV5-1 and TRBV20-1.

With respect to this clonotype: Its specificity is unknown.

TCR beta libraries were prepared from cDNA with unique molecular identifiers. From approximately 0.95 to 9.8 million T cells, roughly 530,000 cDNA molecules were obtained. From the PCR reads, TCRdb called clonotypes with MiXCR, one entry per CDR3 protein. The table includes 380,000 or so distinct CDR3 sequences, 30% to 45% detected once. The V and J ends lost 6 bases and 6 bases, in that order; junction bases with no gene match: 11. The germline V gene encodes CDR1 DFQATT and CDR2 SNEGSKA (reference sequence). This CDR3 has 16 residues. Sequenced sample: blood. The chain links TRBV20-1 to TRBJ2-2, with 12 nucleotides matching TRBD2. The receptor's source is a girl aged 5-17 years with multiple sclerosis. The CDR3 protein is CSAAAASGGAPGELFF. The CDR3 DNA follows: TGCAGTGCGGCGGCGGCTAGCGGGGGGGCCCCCGGGGAGCTGTTTTTT.